This T cell receptor beta chain was documented in a study of a mutant IDH1 vaccine in newly diagnosed glioma. Time point described: week 35, safety follow-up. A 20-mer mutant IDH1 peptide at 300 ug was injected subcutaneously with topical imiquimod. Here immunoSEQ multiplex PCR was the method, and the copy in TCRdb shows in-frame clones only, minus some. This sample has just under 70,000 clones, with approximately 84% found just once. CDR1 and CDR2 (germline): GTSNPN, SVGIG (reference sequence). The ends were cut back, 2 bases at V and 10 bases at J, with 12 bases in the middle. The CDR3 is 13 amino acids. Regarding this clone: Antigen specificity is unknown.

The material was PBMCs, obtained from a glioma patient whose treatment included an IDH1 peptide vaccine. This TCR derives from a man between 18 and 29 years old with glioma. V usage is TRBV30 and J usage is TRBJ1-6, with D tentatively TRBD1 (6 bases). CDR3 region: CAWSLGAHSPLHF. CDR3 sequence (DNA): TGTGCCTGGAGTTTGGGGGCGCACTCACCCCTCCACTTT. Together with reference TRBV30 and TRBJ1-6, the CDR3 gives the full variable domain: SQTIHQWPATLVQPVGSPLSLECTVEGTSNPNLYWYRQAAGRGLQLLFYSVGIGQISSEVPQNLSASRPQDRQFILSSKKLLLSDSGFYLCAWSLGAHSPLHFGNGTRLTVT.